What follows are 10 T cell receptor beta chains derived from one specimen sequenced in a study of Graves' ophthalmopathy and Graves' hyperthyroidism. From RNA, the CDR3 regions of TCR beta chains were amplified and sequenced. HTBI primers primed a first-round RT-PCR, and a second-round multiplex PCR followed. From the multiplex PCR reads, TCRdb called clonotypes with MiXCR, one entry per CDR3 protein. The sample contains roughly 160,000 distinct CDR3 sequences, 39% of which appear only once. The sequencing sample was made of peripheral blood. Receptor source: a man younger than 45 with Graves' ophthalmopathy.

This clonotype turned up a few times. The rearrangement uses TRBV27 and TRBJ2-5; TRBD1 agrees at 7 bases. Per germline, CDR1 MNHEY and CDR2 SMNVEV (reference sequence). V dropped 3 bases and J dropped 5; count of bases not matched to a gene: 6. There are 14 residues in the CDR3. The chain's CDR3 is CASSFRGSSETQYF. The CDR3 bases are TGTGCCAGCAGTTTCAGGGGGTCTTCGGAGACCCAGTACTTC.

This clonotype was observed many times. The rearrangement links TRBV15 to TRBJ2-7; tentatively, D is TRBD2 (6 bases). Trimming took off 0 bases at V and 12 bases at J, with 18 bases between the two ends. Germline CDR1 reads LNHNV; CDR2 reads YYDKDF (reference sequence). This CDR3 has 14 amino acids. CDR3 in amino acids: CATSRDGEVTRLYF. The DNA of the CDR3 is TGTGCCACCAGCAGAGACGGGGAGGTGACTAGACTGTACTTC.

In this sample, this clonotype turned up many times. The J gene is TRBJ2-7, the V gene TRBV30; TRBD1 aligns across 9 bases. This CDR3 is 13 amino acids long. J gave up 5 bases and V 3 bases, and 5 bases lay outside the gene matches. Per germline, CDR1 GTSNPN and CDR2 SVGIG (reference sequence). The DNA of the CDR3 is TGTGCCTGGAGCCCGGGACAGGGTAACGAGCAGTACTTC. Its translation is CAWSPGQGNEQYF.

This clonotype was detected many times. The genes are TRBV19 and TRBJ1-1, with D perhaps TRBD1 (6 bases). This CDR3 has 14 amino acids. Germline V lookup: CDR1 LNHDA, CDR2 SQIVND (reference sequence). V shed 6 bases and J shed 3 bases, with 14 bases lying between them. In nucleotides, the CDR3 is TGTGCCAGTAGGAGTTGGGGGCAGGACACTGAAGCTTTCTTT. It encodes CASRSWGQDTEAFF.

The chain recombines TRBV6-2 or TRBV6-3 with TRBJ2-5; D unclear. Germline V gene lookup returns CDR1 MNHEY and CDR2 SVGEGT. V was cut by 0 bases and J by 5 bases, with 10 bases left in between. The CDR3 covers 14 residues. CDR3 nucleotides: TGTGCCAGCAGTTACTCGAATTGGATTGAGACCCAGTACTTC. It yields the protein CASSYSNWIETQYF.

This clonotype was counted many times. V is TRBV12-5 and J is TRBJ2-5, with 15 bases lining up with TRBD2. The junction had 17 bases not matched to a gene; V was cut back by 2 bases and J by 4 bases. Germline V gene data show CDR1 as LGHNT and CDR2 as FRNRAP. The CDR3 sequence is 21 residues long. The CDR3 protein is CASGLKGLAGGLITGGETQYF. CDR3 in DNA: TGTGCTAGTGGTTTGAAAGGACTAGCGGGAGGGCTAATCACAGGGGGAGAGACCCAGTACTTC.

Many counts were recorded for this clonotype. The chain has TRBV12-3 or TRBV12-4 and TRBJ1-1; D possibly corresponds to TRBD1 (6 bases). V lost 7 bases to trimming and J lost 4 bases, with 16 bases between them. This CDR3 has 14 residues. CDR3: CASNSGTIVTEAFF. The CDR3 nucleotides are TGTGCCAGCAACTCCGGGACAATCGTCACTGAAGCTTTCTTT.

This clonotype was counted many times. This chain connects TRBV7-8 to TRBJ2-2, with D tentatively TRBD2 (5 bases). V lost 0 bases to trimming and J lost 6 bases, with 8 bases between them. Germline CDR1 is SGHVS and CDR2 is FQNEAQ. The length of the CDR3 is 14 residues. CDR3 nucleotides: TGTGCCAGCAGCTTAGCGGGAGCCTCCGGGGAGCTGTTTTTT. It translates to CASSLAGASGELFF. The whole variable domain, filled in from reference TRBV7-8 and TRBJ2-2, reads GAGVSQSPRYKVAKRGQDVALRCDPISGHVSLFWYQQALGQGPEFLTYFQNEAQLDKSGLPSDRFFAERPEGSVSTLKIQRTQQEDSAVYLCASSLAGASGELFFGEGSRLTVL.

This clonotype was picked up many times. The V call is TRBV12-3 or TRBV12-4, the J call TRBJ1-5; D uncertain. CDR3 size: 13 residues. V gave up 3 bases and J gave up 0 bases, with 3 bases separating them. The chain's CDR3 is CASSLNSNQPQHF. CDR3 coding DNA: TGTGCCAGCAGTTTGAATAGCAATCAGCCCCAGCATTTT.

This clonotype has at least ten counts. The V call is TRBV19, the J call TRBJ1-5; 11 nucleotides agree with TRBD1. V trimming: 6 bases; J trimming: 1 base; junction bases outside the gene matches: 5. Germline V lookup: CDR1 LNHDA, CDR2 SQIVND (reference sequence). The CDR3 sequence is 16 residues long. This CDR3 is CASRGDRGISNQPQHF. The CDR3 coding sequence is TGTGCCAGTAGGGGGGACAGGGGGATAAGCAATCAGCCCCAGCATTTT.